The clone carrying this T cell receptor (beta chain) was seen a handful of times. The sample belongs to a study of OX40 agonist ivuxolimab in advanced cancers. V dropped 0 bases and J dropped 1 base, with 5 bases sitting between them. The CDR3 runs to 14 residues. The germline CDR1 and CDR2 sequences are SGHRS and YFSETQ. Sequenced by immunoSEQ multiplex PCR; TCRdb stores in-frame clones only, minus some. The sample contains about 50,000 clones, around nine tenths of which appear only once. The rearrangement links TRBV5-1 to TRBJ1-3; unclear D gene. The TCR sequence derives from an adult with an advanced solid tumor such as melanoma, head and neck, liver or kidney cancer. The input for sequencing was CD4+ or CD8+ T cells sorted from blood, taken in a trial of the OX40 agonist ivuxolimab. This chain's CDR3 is CASSLAASGNTIYF. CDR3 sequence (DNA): TGCGCCAGCAGCTTGGCCGCGTCTGGAAACACCATATATTTT. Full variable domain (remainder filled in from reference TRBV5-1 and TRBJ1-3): KAGVTQTPRYLIKTRGQQVTLSCSPISGHRSVSWYQQTPGQGLQFLFEYFSETQRNKGNFPGRFSGRQFSNSRSEMNVSTLELGDSALYLCASSLAASGNTIYFGEGSWLTVV.